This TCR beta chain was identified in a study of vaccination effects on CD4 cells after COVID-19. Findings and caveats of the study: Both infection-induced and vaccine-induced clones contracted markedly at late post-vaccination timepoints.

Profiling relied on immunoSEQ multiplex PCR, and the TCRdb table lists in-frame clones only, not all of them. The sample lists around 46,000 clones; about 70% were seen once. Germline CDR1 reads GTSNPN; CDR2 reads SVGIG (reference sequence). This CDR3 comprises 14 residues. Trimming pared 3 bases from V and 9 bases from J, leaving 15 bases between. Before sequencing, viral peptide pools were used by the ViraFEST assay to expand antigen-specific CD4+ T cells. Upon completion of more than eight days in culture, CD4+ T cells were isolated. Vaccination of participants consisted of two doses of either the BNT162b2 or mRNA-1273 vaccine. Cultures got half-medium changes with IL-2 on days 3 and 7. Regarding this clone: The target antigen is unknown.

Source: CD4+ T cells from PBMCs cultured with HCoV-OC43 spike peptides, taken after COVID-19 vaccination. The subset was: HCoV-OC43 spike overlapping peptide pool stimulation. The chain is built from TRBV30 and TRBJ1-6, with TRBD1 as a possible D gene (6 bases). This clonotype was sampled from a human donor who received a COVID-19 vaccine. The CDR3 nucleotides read TGTGCCTGGAGAGAACAGGGACGGTTTTCACCCCTCCACTTT. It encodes CAWREQGRFSPLHF. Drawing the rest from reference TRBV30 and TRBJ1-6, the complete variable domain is SQTIHQWPATLVQPVGSPLSLECTVEGTSNPNLYWYRQAAGRGLQLLFYSVGIGQISSEVPQNLSASRPQDRQFILSSKKLLLSDSGFYLCAWREQGRFSPLHFGNGTRLTVT.